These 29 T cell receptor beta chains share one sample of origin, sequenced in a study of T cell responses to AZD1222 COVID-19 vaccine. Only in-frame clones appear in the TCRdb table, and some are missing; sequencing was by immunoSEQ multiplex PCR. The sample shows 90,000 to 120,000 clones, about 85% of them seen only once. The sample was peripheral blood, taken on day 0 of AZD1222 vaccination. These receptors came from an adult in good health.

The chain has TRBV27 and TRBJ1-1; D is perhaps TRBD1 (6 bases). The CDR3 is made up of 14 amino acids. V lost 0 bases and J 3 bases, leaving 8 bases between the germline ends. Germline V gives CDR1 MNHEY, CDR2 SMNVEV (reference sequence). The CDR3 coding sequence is TGTGCCAGCAGTTTATCCGGGGGCCACACTGAAGCTTTCTTT. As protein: CASSLSGGHTEAFF.

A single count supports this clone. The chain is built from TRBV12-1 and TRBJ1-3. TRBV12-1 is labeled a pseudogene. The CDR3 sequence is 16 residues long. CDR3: CASSFPSRVLANTIYF. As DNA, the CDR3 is TGTGCCAGCAGCTTCCCCAGTAGGGTCTTGGCAAACACCATATATTTT.

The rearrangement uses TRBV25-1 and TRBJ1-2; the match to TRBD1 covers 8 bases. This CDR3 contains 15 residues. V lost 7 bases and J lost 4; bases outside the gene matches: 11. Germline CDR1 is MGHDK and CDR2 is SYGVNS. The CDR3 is CASMGQGARGYGYTF. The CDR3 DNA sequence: TGTGCCAGCATGGGGCAGGGGGCCCGGGGCTATGGCTACACCTTC.

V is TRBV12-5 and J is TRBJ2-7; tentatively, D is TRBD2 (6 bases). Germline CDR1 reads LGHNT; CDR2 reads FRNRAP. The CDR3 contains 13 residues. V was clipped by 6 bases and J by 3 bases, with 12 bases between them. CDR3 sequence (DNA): TGTGCTAGTGGGTTTGCGGGGAACTACGAGCAGTACTTC. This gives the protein CASGFAGNYEQYF.

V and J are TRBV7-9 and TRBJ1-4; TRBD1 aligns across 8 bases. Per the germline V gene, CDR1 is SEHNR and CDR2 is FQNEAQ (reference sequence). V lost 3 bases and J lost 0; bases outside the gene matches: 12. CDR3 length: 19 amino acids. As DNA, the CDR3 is TGTGCCAGCAGCTTCCTCCGGACAGGGCAAAGAGCAACTAATGAAAAACTGTTTTTT. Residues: CASSFLRTGQRATNEKLFF.

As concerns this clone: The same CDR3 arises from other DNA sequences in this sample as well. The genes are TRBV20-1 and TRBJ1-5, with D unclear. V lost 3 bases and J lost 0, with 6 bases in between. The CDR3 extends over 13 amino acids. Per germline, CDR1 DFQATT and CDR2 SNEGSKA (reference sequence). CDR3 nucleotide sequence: TGCAGTGCTAGTCGGGATAGCAATCAGCCCCAGCATTTT. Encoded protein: CSASRDSNQPQHF.

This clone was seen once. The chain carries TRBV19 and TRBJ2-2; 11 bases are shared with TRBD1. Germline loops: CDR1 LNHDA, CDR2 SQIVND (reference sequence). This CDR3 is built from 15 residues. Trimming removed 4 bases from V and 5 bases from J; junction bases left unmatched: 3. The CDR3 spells CASSKDRGLTGELFF. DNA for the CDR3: TGTGCCAGTAGTAAGGACAGGGGGCTTACCGGGGAGCTGTTTTTT.

The CDR3 region is CASSPRGTTYEQYF. CDR3 in DNA: TGTGCCAGCAGCCCCCGGGGGACCACCTACGAGCAGTACTTC. The V gene is TRBV7-2, the J gene TRBJ2-7; D perhaps matches TRBD2 (6 bases). V lost 5 bases, J lost 2 bases, and 13 bases lay in between. The germline CDR1 and CDR2 sequences are SGHTA and FQGNSA. This CDR3 has 14 amino acids.

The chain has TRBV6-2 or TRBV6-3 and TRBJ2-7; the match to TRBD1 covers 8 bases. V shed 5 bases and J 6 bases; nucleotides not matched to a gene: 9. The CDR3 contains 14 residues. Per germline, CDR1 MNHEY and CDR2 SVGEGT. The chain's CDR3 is CASSGVGQVAEQYF. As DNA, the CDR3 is TGTGCCAGCAGTGGAGTGGGACAGGTCGCCGAGCAGTACTTC.

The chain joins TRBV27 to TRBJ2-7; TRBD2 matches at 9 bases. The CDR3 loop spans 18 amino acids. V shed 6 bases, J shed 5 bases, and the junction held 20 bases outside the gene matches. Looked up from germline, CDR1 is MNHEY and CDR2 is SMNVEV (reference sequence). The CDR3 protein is CASRHLKGSGSKEDEQYF. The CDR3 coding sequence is TGTGCCAGCAGACACCTCAAGGGTAGCGGGAGCAAGGAGGACGAGCAGTACTTC.

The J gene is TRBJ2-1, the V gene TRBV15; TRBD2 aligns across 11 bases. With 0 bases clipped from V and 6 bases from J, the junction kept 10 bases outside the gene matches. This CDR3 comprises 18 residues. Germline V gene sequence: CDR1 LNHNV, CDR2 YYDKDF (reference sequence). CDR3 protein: CATSRDLPGTSGFNEQFF. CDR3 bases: TGTGCCACCAGCAGAGATCTCCCAGGGACTAGCGGTTTCAATGAGCAGTTCTTC. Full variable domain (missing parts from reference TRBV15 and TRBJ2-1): DAMVIQNPRYQVTQFGKPVTLSCSQTLNHNVMYWYQQKSSQAPKLLFHYYDKDFNNEADTPDNFQSRRPNTSFCFLDIRSPGLGDTAMYLCATSRDLPGTSGFNEQFFGPGTRLTVL.

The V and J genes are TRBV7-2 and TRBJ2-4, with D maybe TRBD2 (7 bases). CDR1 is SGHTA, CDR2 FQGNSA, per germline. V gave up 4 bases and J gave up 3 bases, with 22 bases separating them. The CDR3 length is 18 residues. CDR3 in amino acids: CASSSNSGTSGDKNIQYF. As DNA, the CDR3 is TGTGCCAGCAGCTCAAACAGCGGGACATCTGGAGACAAAAACATTCAGTACTTC.

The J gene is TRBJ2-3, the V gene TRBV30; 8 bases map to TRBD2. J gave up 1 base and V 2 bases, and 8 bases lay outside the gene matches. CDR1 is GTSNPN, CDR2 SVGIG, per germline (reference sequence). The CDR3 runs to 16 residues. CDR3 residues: CAWSILSGTGTDTQYF. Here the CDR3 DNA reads TGTGCCTGGAGTATCCTTAGCGGGACCGGCACAGATACGCAGTATTTT.

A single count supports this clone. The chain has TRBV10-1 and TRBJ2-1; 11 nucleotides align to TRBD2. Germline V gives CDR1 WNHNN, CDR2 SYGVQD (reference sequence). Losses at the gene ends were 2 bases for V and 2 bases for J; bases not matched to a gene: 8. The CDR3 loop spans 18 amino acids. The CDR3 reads CASSETTSGTSAYNEQFF. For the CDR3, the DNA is TGCGCCAGCAGTGAGACGACTAGCGGGACCAGCGCCTACAATGAGCAGTTCTTC.

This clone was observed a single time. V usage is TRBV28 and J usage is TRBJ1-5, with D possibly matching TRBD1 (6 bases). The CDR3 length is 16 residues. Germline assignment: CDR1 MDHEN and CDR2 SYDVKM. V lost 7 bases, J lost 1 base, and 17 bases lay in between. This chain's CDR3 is CASTTWGAGSNQPQHF. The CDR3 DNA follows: TGTGCCAGCACCACCTGGGGGGCGGGCAGCAATCAGCCCCAGCATTTT.

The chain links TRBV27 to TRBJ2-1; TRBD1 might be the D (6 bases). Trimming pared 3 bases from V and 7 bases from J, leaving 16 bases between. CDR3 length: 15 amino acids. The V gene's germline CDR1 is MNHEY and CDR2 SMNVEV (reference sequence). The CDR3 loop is CASSFLDRWRNEQFF. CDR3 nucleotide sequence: TGTGCCAGCAGTTTCTTAGACAGGTGGAGGAATGAGCAGTTCTTC.

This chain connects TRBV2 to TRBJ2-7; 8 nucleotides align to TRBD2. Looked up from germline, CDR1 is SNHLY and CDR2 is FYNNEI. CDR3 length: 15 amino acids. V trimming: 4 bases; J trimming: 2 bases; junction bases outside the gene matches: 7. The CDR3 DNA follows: TGTGCCAGCAGTGTGCCAGCGGGAGCCGCCTACGAGCAGTACTTC. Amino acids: CASSVPAGAAYEQYF.

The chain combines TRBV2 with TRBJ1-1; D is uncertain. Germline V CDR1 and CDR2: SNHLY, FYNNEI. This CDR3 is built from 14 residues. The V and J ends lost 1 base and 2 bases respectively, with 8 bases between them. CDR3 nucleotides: TGTGCCAGCAGTGAAGTGGGATATAACACTGAAGCTTTCTTT. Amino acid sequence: CASSEVGYNTEAFF.

The CDR3, as DNA: TGCGCCAGCAGCCAAGATCTGGGGGACCCCCGTGATGAGCAGTTCTTC. This translates into CASSQDLGDPRDEQFF. The chain joins TRBV4-3 to TRBJ2-1; D may correspond to TRBD1 or TRBD2 (5 bases each). V was shortened by 0 bases and J by 8 bases, with 17 bases between the two germline ends. Germline-derived CDR1 and CDR2 are LGHNA and YSLEER. CDR3 length: 16 amino acids.

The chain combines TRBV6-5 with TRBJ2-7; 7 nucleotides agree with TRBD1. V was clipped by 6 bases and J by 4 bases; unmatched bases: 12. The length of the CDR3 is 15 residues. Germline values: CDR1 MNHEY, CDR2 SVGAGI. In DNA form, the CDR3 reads TGTGCCAGCAGACATTACCGGGACAGAGATTACGAGCAGTACTTC. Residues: CASRHYRDRDYEQYF.

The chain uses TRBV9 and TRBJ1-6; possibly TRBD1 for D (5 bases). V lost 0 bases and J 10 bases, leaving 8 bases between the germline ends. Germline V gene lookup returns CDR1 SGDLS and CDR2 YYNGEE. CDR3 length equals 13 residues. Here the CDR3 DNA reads TGTGCCAGCAGCGTAGTGGGGGGATCACCCCTCCACTTT. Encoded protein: CASSVVGGSPLHF.

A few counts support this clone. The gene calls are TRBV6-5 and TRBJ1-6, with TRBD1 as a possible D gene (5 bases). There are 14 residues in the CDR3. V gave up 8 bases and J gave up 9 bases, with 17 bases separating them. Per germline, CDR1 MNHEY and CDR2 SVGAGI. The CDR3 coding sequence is TGTGCCAGCCAACAGGAGGTCGGATTTTCACCCCTCCACTTT. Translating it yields CASQQEVGFSPLHF.

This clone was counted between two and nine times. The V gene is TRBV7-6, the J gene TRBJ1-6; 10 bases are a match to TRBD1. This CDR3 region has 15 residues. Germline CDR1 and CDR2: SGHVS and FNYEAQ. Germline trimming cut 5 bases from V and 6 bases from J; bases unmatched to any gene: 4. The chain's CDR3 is CASSMRDRGNSPLHF. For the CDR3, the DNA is TGTGCCAGCAGCATGCGGGACAGGGGTAATTCACCCCTCCACTTT. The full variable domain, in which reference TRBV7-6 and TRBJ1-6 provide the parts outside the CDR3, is GAGVSQSPRYKVTKRGQDVALRCDPISGHVSLYWYRQALGQGPEFLTYFNYEAQQDKSGLPNDRFSAERPEGSISTLTIQRTEQRDSAMYRCASSMRDRGNSPLHFGNGTRLTVT.

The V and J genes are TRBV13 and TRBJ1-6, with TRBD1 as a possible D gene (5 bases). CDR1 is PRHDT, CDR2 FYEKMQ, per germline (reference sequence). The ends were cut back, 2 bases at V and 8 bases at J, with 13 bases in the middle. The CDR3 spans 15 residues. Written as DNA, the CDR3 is TGTGCCAGCAGCTTACTAGGGACTGAAGATTCACCCCTCCACTTT. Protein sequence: CASSLLGTEDSPLHF.

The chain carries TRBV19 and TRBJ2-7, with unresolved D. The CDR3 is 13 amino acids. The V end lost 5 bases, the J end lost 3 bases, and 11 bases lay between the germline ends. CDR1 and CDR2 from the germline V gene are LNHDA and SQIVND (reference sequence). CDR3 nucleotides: TGTGCCAGTAGTTGGACCTTGGGCTACGAGCAGTACTTC. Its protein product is CASSWTLGYEQYF.

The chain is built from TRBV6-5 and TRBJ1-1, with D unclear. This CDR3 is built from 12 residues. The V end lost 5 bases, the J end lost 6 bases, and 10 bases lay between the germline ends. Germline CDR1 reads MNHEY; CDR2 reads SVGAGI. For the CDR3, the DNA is TGTGCCAGCAGTCTCCCTGGGGCTGAAGCTTTCTTT. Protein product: CASSLPGAEAFF.

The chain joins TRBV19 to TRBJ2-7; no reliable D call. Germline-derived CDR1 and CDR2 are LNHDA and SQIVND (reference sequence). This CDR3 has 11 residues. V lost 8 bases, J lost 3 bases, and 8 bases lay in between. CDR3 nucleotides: TGTGCCAGTGGGTTGGGCTACGAGCAGTACTTC. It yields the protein CASGLGYEQYF.

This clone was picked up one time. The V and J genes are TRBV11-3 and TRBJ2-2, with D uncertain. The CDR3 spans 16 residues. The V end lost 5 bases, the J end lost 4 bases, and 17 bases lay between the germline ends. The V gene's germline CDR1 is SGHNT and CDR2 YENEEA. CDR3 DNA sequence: TGTGCCAGCAGCCCCCCGGCCAACGGGCGCACCGGGGAGCTGTTTTTT. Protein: CASSPPANGRTGELFF. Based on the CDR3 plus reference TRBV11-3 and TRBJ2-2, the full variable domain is EAGVVQSPRYKIIEKKQPVAFWCNPISGHNTLYWYLQNLGQGPELLIRYENEEAVDDSQLPKDRFSAERLKGVDSTLKIQPAELGDSAVYLCASSPPANGRTGELFFGEGSRLTVL.

The CDR3 is CASSLAQGARYGYTF. The CDR3 DNA reads TGTGCCAGCAGCTTAGCACAGGGGGCTCGGTATGGCTACACCTTC. The V call is TRBV7-2, the J call TRBJ1-2; 9 positions match TRBD1. Germline lookup yields CDR1 SGHTA and CDR2 FQGNSA. The CDR3 has 15 residues. After removal of 0 bases from V and 5 bases from J, the junction contained 4 bases not matched to a gene.